These T cell receptor beta chains were read from a single sample in a study of T cells in pancreatic ductal adenocarcinoma. Generated by immunoSEQ multiplex PCR, the TCRdb table keeps only in-frame clones and is missing some. The sample lists about 98,000 clones; over 90% were seen once. The sample was PBMCs. The receptors here all came from a human donor with pancreatic ductal adenocarcinoma. CDR3s include the opening cysteine and the closing phenylalanine or tryptophan. Each record gives: J gene, clone size, D gene, V gene, CDR3 protein, CDR3 DNA. D genes are given only for firm matches. A clone size is listed for some rows: how often the clone was seen (once, few, many), or a class if it is expanded.

j_call: TRBJ2-1; clone_size: NA; d_call: NA; v_call: TRBV7-3; cdr3_aa: CASSLRRDIYEQFF; cdr3_nt: TGTGCCAGCAGCTTAAGGCGGGATATCTATGAGCAGTTCTTC
j_call: TRBJ1-1; clone_size: NA; d_call: NA; v_call: TRBV2; cdr3_aa: CASSERVWGPFMTEAFF; cdr3_nt: TGTGCCAGCAGTGAACGAGTCTGGGGCCCATTTATGACTGAAGCTTTCTTT
j_call: TRBJ2-2; clone_size: once; d_call: TRBD1; v_call: TRBV6-5; cdr3_aa: CASAPGQGLPGELFF; cdr3_nt: TGTGCCAGCGCCCCGGGACAGGGGTTGCCCGGGGAGCTGTTTTTT
j_call: TRBJ2-5; clone_size: once; d_call: NA; v_call: TRBV27; cdr3_aa: CASSPDRLIETQYF; cdr3_nt: TGTGCCAGCAGTCCGGACAGATTAATAGAGACCCAGTACTTC
j_call: TRBJ2-7; clone_size: NA; d_call: NA; v_call: TRBV7-8; cdr3_aa: CASAGGGRDEQYF; cdr3_nt: TGTGCCAGCGCTGGTGGGGGGAGAGACGAGCAGTACTTC
j_call: TRBJ2-2; clone_size: NA; d_call: TRBD2; v_call: TRBV7-2; cdr3_aa: CASSLAREMITGELFF; cdr3_nt: TGTGCCAGCAGCTTAGCGCGGGAGATGATCACCGGGGAGCTGTTTTTT
j_call: TRBJ2-3; clone_size: once; d_call: TRBD2; v_call: TRBV18; cdr3_aa: CASSPRASGRTDTQYF; cdr3_nt: TGTGCCAGCTCACCACGGGCTAGCGGGCGGACAGATACGCAGTATTTT
j_call: TRBJ2-1; clone_size: NA; d_call: TRBD1; v_call: TRBV10-3; cdr3_aa: CAMGQGGGDEQFF; cdr3_nt: TGTGCCATGGGACAGGGGGGGGGCGATGAGCAGTTCTTC
j_call: TRBJ2-7; clone_size: once; d_call: TRBD1; v_call: TRBV28; cdr3_aa: CASGSGQTLDEQYF; cdr3_nt: TGTGCCAGCGGCTCGGGACAGACGTTGGACGAGCAGTACTTC
j_call: TRBJ2-7; clone_size: NA; d_call: NA; v_call: TRBV27; cdr3_aa: CASSFARGDEQYF; cdr3_nt: TGTGCCAGCAGTTTTGCCAGGGGGGACGAGCAGTACTTC
j_call: TRBJ2-5; clone_size: once; d_call: NA; v_call: TRBV15; cdr3_aa: CATSRGEAEGTQYF; cdr3_nt: TGTGCCACCAGCAGAGGAGAGGCAGAGGGGACCCAGTACTTC